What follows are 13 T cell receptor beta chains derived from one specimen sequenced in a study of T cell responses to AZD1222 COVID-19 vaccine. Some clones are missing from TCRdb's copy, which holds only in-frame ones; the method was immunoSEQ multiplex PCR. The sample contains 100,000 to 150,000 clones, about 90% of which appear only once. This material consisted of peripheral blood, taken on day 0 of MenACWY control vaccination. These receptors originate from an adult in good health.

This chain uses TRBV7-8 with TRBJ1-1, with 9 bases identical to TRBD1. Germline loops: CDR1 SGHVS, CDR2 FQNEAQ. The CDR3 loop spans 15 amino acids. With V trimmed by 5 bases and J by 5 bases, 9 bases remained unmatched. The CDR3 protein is CASSQGGTGMTEAFF. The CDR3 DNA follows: TGTGCCAGCAGCCAGGGGGGGACAGGGATGACTGAAGCTTTCTTT.

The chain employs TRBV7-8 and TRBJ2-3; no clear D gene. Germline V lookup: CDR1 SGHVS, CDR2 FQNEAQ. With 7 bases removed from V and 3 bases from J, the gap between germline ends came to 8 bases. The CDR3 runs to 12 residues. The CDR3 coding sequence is TGTGCCAGCACCGCATCAACAGATACGCAGTATTTT. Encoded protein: CASTASTDTQYF.

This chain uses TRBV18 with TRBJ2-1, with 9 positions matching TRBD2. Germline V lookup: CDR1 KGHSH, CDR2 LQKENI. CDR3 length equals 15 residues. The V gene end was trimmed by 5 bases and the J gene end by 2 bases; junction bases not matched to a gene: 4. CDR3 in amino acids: CASSLGLATYNEQFF. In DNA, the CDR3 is TGTGCCAGCTCATTGGGACTAGCCACCTACAATGAGCAGTTCTTC. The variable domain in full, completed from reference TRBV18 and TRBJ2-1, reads NAGVMQNPRHLVRRRGQEARLRCSPMKGHSHVYWYRQLPEEGLKFMVYLQKENIIDESGMPKERFSAEFPKEGPSILRIQQVVRGDSAAYFCASSLGLATYNEQFFGPGTRLTVL.

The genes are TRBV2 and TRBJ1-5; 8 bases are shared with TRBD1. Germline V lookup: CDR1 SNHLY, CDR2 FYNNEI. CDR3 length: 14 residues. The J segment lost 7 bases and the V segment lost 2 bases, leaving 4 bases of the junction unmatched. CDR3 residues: CASSEMAGGQPQHF. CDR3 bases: TGTGCCAGCAGTGAAATGGCAGGGGGCCAGCCCCAGCATTTT.

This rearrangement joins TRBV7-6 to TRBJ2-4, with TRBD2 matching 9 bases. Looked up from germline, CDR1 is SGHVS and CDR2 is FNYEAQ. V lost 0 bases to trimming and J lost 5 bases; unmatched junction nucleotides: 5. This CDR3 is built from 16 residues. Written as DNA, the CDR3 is TGTGCCAGCAGCTTAGCGGCGGGAGGGCCCCAAAACATTCAGTACTTC. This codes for CASSLAAGGPQNIQYF.

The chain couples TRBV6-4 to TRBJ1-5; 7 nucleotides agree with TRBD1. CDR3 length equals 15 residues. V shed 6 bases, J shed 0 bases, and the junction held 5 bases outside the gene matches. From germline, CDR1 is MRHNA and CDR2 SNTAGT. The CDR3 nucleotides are TGTGCCAGCAGAAAGACAGGGAATAGCAATCAGCCCCAGCATTTT. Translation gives CASRKTGNSNQPQHF.

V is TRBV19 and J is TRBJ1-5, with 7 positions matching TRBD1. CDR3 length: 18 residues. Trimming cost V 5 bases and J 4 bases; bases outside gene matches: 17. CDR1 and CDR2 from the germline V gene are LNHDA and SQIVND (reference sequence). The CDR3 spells CASSAFPTWTGGNQPQHF. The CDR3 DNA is TGTGCCAGTAGTGCATTTCCCACCTGGACAGGAGGGAATCAGCCCCAGCATTTT.

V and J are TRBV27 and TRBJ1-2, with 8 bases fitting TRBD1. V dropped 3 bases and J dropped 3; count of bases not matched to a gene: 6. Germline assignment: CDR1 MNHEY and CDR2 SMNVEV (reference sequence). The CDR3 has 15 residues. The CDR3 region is CASSLSGTGYYGYTF. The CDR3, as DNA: TGTGCCAGCAGTTTGTCGGGGACAGGTTACTATGGCTACACCTTC.

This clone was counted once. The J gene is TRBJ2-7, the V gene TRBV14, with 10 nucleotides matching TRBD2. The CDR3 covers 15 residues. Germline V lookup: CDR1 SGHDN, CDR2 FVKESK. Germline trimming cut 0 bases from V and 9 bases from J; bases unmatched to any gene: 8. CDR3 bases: TGTGCCAGCAGCCAAGATCTCGCTAGCGGGAGAGTGCAGTACTTC. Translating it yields CASSQDLASGRVQYF.

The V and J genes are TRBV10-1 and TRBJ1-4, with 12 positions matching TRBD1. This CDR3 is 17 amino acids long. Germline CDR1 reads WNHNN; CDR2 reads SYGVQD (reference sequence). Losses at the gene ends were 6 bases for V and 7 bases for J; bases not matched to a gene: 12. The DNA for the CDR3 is TGCGCCAGCAGGGACAAGCCGGGACAGGGGGCGAGTGAAAAACTGTTTTTT. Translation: CASRDKPGQGASEKLFF.

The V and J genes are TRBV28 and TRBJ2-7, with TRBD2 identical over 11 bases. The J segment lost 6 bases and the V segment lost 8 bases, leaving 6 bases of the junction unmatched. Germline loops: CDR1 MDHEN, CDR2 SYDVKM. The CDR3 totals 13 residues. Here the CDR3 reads CASLTSGRGEQYF. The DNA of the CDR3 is TGTGCCAGCCTTACTAGCGGGAGAGGCGAGCAGTACTTC.

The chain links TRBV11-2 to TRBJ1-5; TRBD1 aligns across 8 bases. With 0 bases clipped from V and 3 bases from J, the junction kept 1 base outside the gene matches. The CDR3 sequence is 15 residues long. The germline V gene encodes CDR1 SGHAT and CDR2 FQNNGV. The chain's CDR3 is CASSLETGVNQPQHF. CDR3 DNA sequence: TGTGCCAGCAGCTTAGAGACAGGGGTCAATCAGCCCCAGCATTTT.

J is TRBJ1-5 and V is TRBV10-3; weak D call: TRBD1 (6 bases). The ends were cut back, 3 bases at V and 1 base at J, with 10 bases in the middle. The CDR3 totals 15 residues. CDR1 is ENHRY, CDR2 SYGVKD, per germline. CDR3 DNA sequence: TGTGCCATCAGTGACGGGGGCCTGAGCAATCAGCCCCAGCATTTT. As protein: CAISDGGLSNQPQHF.